Each of the 17 T cell receptor beta chains below was sequenced from the same sample in a study of T cell responses to AZD1222 COVID-19 vaccine. Profiled with immunoSEQ multiplex PCR; TCRdb holds only in-frame clones, not every one. The sample has fewer than 200,000 clones, approximately 89% seen once; the top ten hold 1.5% to 2%. Sample: peripheral blood, taken 28 days after the second AZD1222 dose. Receptor source: an adult who received the AZD1222 COVID-19 vaccine.

This chain links TRBV5-4 with TRBJ2-1, with TRBD2 matching 8 bases. The J segment lost 5 bases and the V segment lost 1 base, leaving 5 bases of the junction unmatched. In germline, CDR1 is SGHNT, CDR2 YYREEE (reference sequence). This CDR3 contains 15 residues. DNA for the CDR3: TGTGCCAGCAGCTTGCGGCGGGGGGCCGACAATGAGCAGTTCTTC. As protein: CASSLRRGADNEQFF.

This rearrangement joins TRBV2 to TRBJ2-3, with D possibly matching TRBD1 (6 bases). CDR1 and CDR2 (germline): SNHLY, FYNNEI. With 10 bases removed from V and 0 bases from J, the gap between germline ends came to 17 bases. The length of the CDR3 is 15 residues. The CDR3 nucleotides read TGTGCCAACCCTAACAGGGAAATTAGCACAGATACGCAGTATTTT. As protein: CANPNREISTDTQYF.

This clone was seen a few times. This chain connects TRBV12-3 or TRBV12-4 to TRBJ2-5; D might be TRBD1 or TRBD2, each matching 5 bases. V gave up 7 bases and J gave up 4 bases, with 7 bases separating them. The length of the CDR3 is 11 residues. CDR3 amino acids: CASKGRETQYF. The DNA of the CDR3 is TGTGCCAGCAAGGGACGAGAGACCCAGTACTTC.

V is TRBV9 and J is TRBJ2-7; D unresolved. Trimming stripped 4 bases from V and 1 base from J, with 27 bases between. Germline V gene data show CDR1 as SGDLS and CDR2 as YYNGEE. This CDR3 is built from 19 residues. The CDR3 region has the DNA TGTGCCAGCAGCAAACGGACGGACCGAAGTCAGAGAGCGTCCTACGAGCAGTACTTC. Its translation: CASSKRTDRSQRASYEQYF.

Only a few counts were recorded for this clone. The chain combines TRBV9 with TRBJ1-6; a weak D match, TRBD1 (6 bases). Germline V CDR1 and CDR2: SGDLS, YYNGEE. The CDR3 loop spans 14 amino acids. Trimming cost V 3 bases and J 11 bases, with 15 bases left between them. In DNA, the CDR3 is TGTGCCAGCAGCGACCCAAACTCAGGGGCACCCCTCCACTTT. This codes for CASSDPNSGAPLHF.

The count of this clone is one. The rearrangement uses TRBV27 and TRBJ2-3; 14 bases match TRBD2. Per the germline V gene, CDR1 is MNHEY and CDR2 is SMNVEV (reference sequence). CDR3 length: 16 residues. J gave up 4 bases and V 8 bases, and 8 bases lay outside the gene matches. CDR3 nucleotides: TGTGCCAGCGCCGCGACTAGCGGGAGGGGGTCAGATACGCAGTATTTT. Encoded protein: CASAATSGRGSDTQYF.

The CDR3: CASSLSPVNTDTQYF. The CDR3 bases are TGTGCCAGCAGCTTAAGTCCGGTAAACACAGATACGCAGTATTTT. This rearrangement joins TRBV7-3 to TRBJ2-3; D is unresolved. V lost 1 base, J lost 2 bases, and 10 bases lay in between. The CDR3 consists of 15 residues. In germline, CDR1 is SGHTA, CDR2 FQGTGA.

V usage is TRBV7-2 and J usage is TRBJ2-7, with 12 nucleotides matching TRBD2. Trimming removed 5 bases from V and 1 base from J; junction bases left unmatched: 3. Germline CDR1 reads SGHTA; CDR2 reads FQGNSA. This CDR3 spans 15 amino acids. For the CDR3, the DNA is TGTGCCAGCAGCAAACTAGCGGGGGGATCCTACGAGCAGTACTTC. This gives the protein CASSKLAGGSYEQYF.

The V gene is TRBV14, the J gene TRBJ2-1; D is undetermined. Trimming removed 3 bases from V and 2 bases from J, with 11 bases in between. The CDR3 is 15 residues long. Germline CDR1 SGHDN, CDR2 FVKESK. The CDR3 region is CASSHRGIPYNEQFF. The CDR3 region has the DNA TGTGCCAGCAGCCACCGTGGAATACCCTACAATGAGCAGTTCTTC. Full variable domain (rest looked up from reference TRBV14 and TRBJ2-1): EAGVTQFPSHSVIEKGQTVTLRCDPISGHDNLYWYRRVMGKEIKFLLHFVKESKQDESGMPNNRFLAERTGGTYSTLKVQPAELEDSGVYFCASSHRGIPYNEQFFGPGTRLTVL.

The chain employs TRBV27 and TRBJ1-4; D is possibly TRBD1 (5 bases). The CDR3 loop spans 15 amino acids. Trimming shortened V by 1 base and J by 6 bases, and 12 bases separated the two germline ends. Germline V gene data show CDR1 as MNHEY and CDR2 as SMNVEV (reference sequence). The CDR3 region is CASSLLYGADEKLFF. The DNA of the CDR3 is TGTGCCAGCAGTTTATTATACGGGGCGGATGAAAAACTGTTTTTT.

This sequence joins TRBV7-8 and TRBJ1-1; 10 bases map to TRBD1. Germline V CDR1 and CDR2: SGHVS, FQNEAQ. The CDR3 is made up of 12 amino acids. Trimming removed 3 bases from V and 11 bases from J; junction bases left unmatched: 3. The CDR3 sequence is CASSFDRGPAFF. In DNA, the CDR3 is TGTGCCAGCAGCTTCGACAGGGGGCCGGCTTTCTTT.

The rearrangement uses TRBV7-9 and TRBJ1-6; 7 positions agree with TRBD1. This CDR3 comprises 14 residues. Germline V gene lookup returns CDR1 SEHNR and CDR2 FQNEAQ (reference sequence). Germline trimming cut 1 base from V and 8 bases from J; bases unmatched to any gene: 2. The CDR3 DNA sequence: TGTGCCAGCAGCTTAGAAGGGACAGATTCACCCCTCCACTTT. This translates into CASSLEGTDSPLHF.

The chain recombines TRBV7-9 with TRBJ1-1; tentatively, D is TRBD1 (5 bases). The ends were cut back, 4 bases at V and 0 bases at J, with 6 bases in the middle. CDR1 SEHNR and CDR2 FQNEAQ come from the germline V gene (reference sequence). The CDR3 sequence is 13 residues long. This CDR3 reads CASSSTVNTEAFF. In nucleotides, the CDR3 is TGTGCCAGCAGCTCGACAGTGAACACTGAAGCTTTCTTT.

The chain carries TRBV3-1 (or the pseudogene TRBV3-2) and TRBJ1-5, with D unclear. Germline lookup yields CDR1 LGHDT and CDR2 YNNKEL (reference sequence). The CDR3 contains 16 residues. With 0 bases removed from V and 0 bases from J, the gap between germline ends came to 9 bases. In DNA form, the CDR3 reads TGTGCCAGCAGCCAAGACCCGGGGTATAGCAATCAGCCCCAGCATTTT. This encodes CASSQDPGYSNQPQHF.

The chain joins TRBV3-1 (or the pseudogene TRBV3-2) to TRBJ1-2; 8 positions match TRBD1. With 4 bases clipped from V and 1 base from J, the junction kept 11 bases outside the gene matches. Germline CDR1 and CDR2: LGHDT and YNNKEL (reference sequence). The CDR3 consists of 17 residues. CDR3: CASSRGFRTGFNYGYTF. The CDR3 bases are TGTGCCAGCAGCCGAGGCTTCCGGACAGGGTTTAACTATGGCTACACCTTC.

This rearrangement joins TRBV12-5 to TRBJ2-3, with D unresolved. This CDR3 comprises 12 residues. Germline lookup yields CDR1 LGHNT and CDR2 FRNRAP. V lost 2 bases and J lost 5, with 5 bases in between. The CDR3 region has the DNA TGTGCTAGTGGTTTGTTTGGAGATACGCAGTATTTT. Translation gives CASGLFGDTQYF.

This chain joins TRBV6-5 and TRBJ1-5; D is uncertain. The V gene's germline CDR1 is MNHEY and CDR2 SVGAGI. V shed 0 bases and J shed 6 bases, with 12 bases lying between them. The CDR3 totals 15 residues. Written as DNA, the CDR3 is TGTGCCAGCAGTTACTCGAAAGTCCGTGGTCAGCCCCAGCATTTT. Protein product: CASSYSKVRGQPQHF.